A selection of T cell receptor beta chains follows, all from one sample in a study of naive and memory T cell subsets. TCRdb itself ran the UMI-ligation and nested PCR reads through MiXCR, one entry per CDR3 protein. The sample lists 130,000 or so distinct CDR3 sequences; roughly 36% were seen once. Source material: central memory CD4+ T cells from blood. Every receptor here comes from a human donor in good health. Each CDR3 is given with its conserved first and last residue. Each record gives: V gene, clone size, J gene, D gene, CDR3 DNA, CDR3 protein. A D gene is named only where the DNA matches it firmly. Size tells how often a clone was seen (once, few, many) or the class of an expanded clone, and some rows leave it out.

>TRBV10-2|few|TRBJ2-7|-
TGCGCCAGCAGTGGGCCCCCGGGACTCCCGCCCGCCGAGCAGTACTTC
CASSGPPGLPPAEQYF
>TRBV6-5|few|TRBJ1-5|-
TGTGCCAGCAGTCGACTAACAGGGAATAGCAATCAGCCCCAGCATTTT
CASSRLTGNSNQPQHF
>TRBV20-1|-|TRBJ1-3|-
TGCAGTGCGGACCGCTCTGGAAACACCATATATTTT
CSADRSGNTIYF
>TRBV11-1|-|TRBJ2-5|-
TGTGCCAGCAGCTCCCGATTGAGGACAAGACAAGAGACCCAGTACTTC
CASSSRLRTRQETQYF
>TRBV28|-|TRBJ1-6|TRBD1
TGTGCCAGCAACCGACAGGGATGGAATTCACCCCTCCACTTT
CASNRQGWNSPLHF
>TRBV12-2|many|TRBJ2-3|-
TGTGCAAGTCGCTTAGGGCCGGGGGCAAACACAGATACGCAGTATTTT
CASRLGPGANTDTQYF
>TRBV4-1|-|TRBJ2-7|TRBD2
TGCGCCAGCAGCCAAGAGGGTTCTAGCGGGTGGTACGAGCAGTACTTC
CASSQEGSSGWYEQYF
>TRBV6-6|-|TRBJ1-1|TRBD1
TGTGCCAGCACTCCCCAGGGGGGAGGGGCGAATTCGGCTTTCTTT
CASTPQGGGANSAFF
>TRBV24-1|-|TRBJ2-3|TRBD2
TGTGCCACCAGGGAAGCGGGAGCCTCAGATACGCAGTATTTT
CATREAGASDTQYF
>TRBV6-2/TRBV6-3|few|TRBJ2-7|TRBD2
TGTGCCAGCAGTATGGGACTAGCGGGAGCAGGCGAGCAGTACTTC
CASSMGLAGAGEQYF
>TRBV5-1|-|TRBJ1-2|-
TGCGCCAGCAGCTTGGAGGGGACCCGCGGCTATGGCTACACCTTC
CASSLEGTRGYGYTF
>TRBV28|-|TRBJ2-2|-
TGTGCCAGCAGGAACTATGGGGATCAATTCGGGGAGCTGTTTTTT
CASRNYGDQFGELFF
>TRBV6-1|-|TRBJ1-1|-
TGTGCCAGCAAGGACGGTAGACGGTGGGACACTGAAGCTTTCTTT
CASKDGRRWDTEAFF
>TRBV5-8|-|TRBJ2-7|-
TGTGCCAGCAGCCCCCTAGAGTACGAGCAGTACTTC
CASSPLEYEQYF
>TRBV10-2|-|TRBJ2-1|-
TGCGCCAGCAGTGCTCTAGTTGAGCAGTTCTTC
CASSALVEQFF
>TRBV15|-|TRBJ2-5|-
TGTGCCACCAGCAGAGATTCGGGTCCCCAAGAGACCCAGTACTTC
CATSRDSGPQETQYF
>TRBV29-1|many|TRBJ2-7|-
TGCAGCGTTGGAGGGGAGGAGCAGTACTTC
CSVGGEEQYF
>TRBV28|-|TRBJ2-5|-
TGTGCCAGCAGCCCCGACCCGGGGACCCAGTACTTC
CASSPDPGTQYF
>TRBV12-3/TRBV12-4|-|TRBJ2-7|TRBD2
TGTGCCAGCAGTTTTACGGGGACTATTTACGAGCAGTACTTC
CASSFTGTIYEQYF
>TRBV6-6|few|TRBJ1-3|-
TGTGCCAGCAGTATCCCCGGCCGCTCTGGAAACACCATATATTTT
CASSIPGRSGNTIYF
>TRBV7-2|few|TRBJ2-3|TRBD2
TGTGCCAGCAGCTTATACGGCGGGAGGTCAGGAGATACGCAGTATTTT
CASSLYGGRSGDTQYF
>TRBV12-3/TRBV12-4|-|TRBJ1-4|-
TGTGCCAGCAGTCTAAGACGAGGAGGAGAAAAACTGTTTTTT
CASSLRRGGEKLFF
>TRBV9|-|TRBJ2-3|TRBD2
TGTGCCAGCAGCGTAGGGCTAGCGGGAGGTAAAACAGATACGCAGTATTTT
CASSVGLAGGKTDTQYF
>TRBV28|-|TRBJ2-7|TRBD1
TGTGCCAGCAGTTCCATCGGGACAGGGTACTACGAGCAGTACTTC
CASSSIGTGYYEQYF
>TRBV9|few|TRBJ2-1|-
TGTGCCAGCAGCACTAGCCCTTCGAGCTCCTACAATGAGCAGTTCTTC
CASSTSPSSSYNEQFF
>TRBV11-3|-|TRBJ2-1|TRBD2
TGTGCCAGCAGCCGAACCGGGACTAGCGTCCAGGATGAGCAGTTCTTC
CASSRTGTSVQDEQFF
>TRBV24-1|few|TRBJ1-5|-
TGTGCCACCAGTGATAGCAATCAGCCCCAGCATTTT
CATSDSNQPQHF
>TRBV6-1|-|TRBJ2-3|-
TGTGCCAGCAGTGGGTCAGAAGATACGCAGTATTTT
CASSGSEDTQYF
>TRBV2|-|TRBJ2-1|-
TGTGCCAGCAGACTTGACGGGAGTTACAATGAGCAGTTCTTC
CASRLDGSYNEQFF
>TRBV6-5|-|TRBJ2-1|TRBD2
TGTGCCAGCAGTTCCCGGACTAGCGGGAGGAGCTCCTACAATGAGCAGTTCTTC
CASSSRTSGRSSYNEQFF
>TRBV20-1|-|TRBJ2-1|-
TGCAGTGCTAGAGCATCGGGACTGTACTCTTTCGGGTTCTTC
CSARASGLYSFGFF